Given below is one T cell receptor beta chain in context. What it recognizes is unknown. PCR used 60 Vbeta primers and 13 Jbeta primers. Clones were sequenced by immunoSEQ multiplex PCR, and TCRdb holds only the in-frame ones, with some missing. The sample records 65,000 to 100,000 clones, more than 75% being singletons. The data are from a study of cytomegalovirus exposure and HLA in healthy donors. Study summary: Among the 350 to 500 donors who were genotyped, about 79% fell in the genetic ancestry cluster that is associated with self-reported Caucasian donors.

General observations from the study: Per a prior analysis, the majority of TCR beta V segments were productive roughly 87% or roughly 30% of the time. Immune exposure information comprised only CMV serostatus. Rare TCR sequences predominated, though certain public TCRs were found in many donors.

V lost 5 bases to trimming and J lost 4 bases; unmatched junction nucleotides: 4. This CDR3 has 13 amino acids. Germline lookup yields CDR1 LNHDA and CDR2 SQIVND (reference sequence). The origin of this receptor is a woman aged 35 to 49 in good health and CMV-seropositive. This sequence joins TRBV19 and TRBJ1-2, with TRBD1 matching over 7 bases. The sequencing sample was made of PBMCs. As DNA, the CDR3 is TGTGCCAGTAGTCGGACAGGAAGCTATGGCTACACCTTC. Amino acids: CASSRTGSYGYTF.